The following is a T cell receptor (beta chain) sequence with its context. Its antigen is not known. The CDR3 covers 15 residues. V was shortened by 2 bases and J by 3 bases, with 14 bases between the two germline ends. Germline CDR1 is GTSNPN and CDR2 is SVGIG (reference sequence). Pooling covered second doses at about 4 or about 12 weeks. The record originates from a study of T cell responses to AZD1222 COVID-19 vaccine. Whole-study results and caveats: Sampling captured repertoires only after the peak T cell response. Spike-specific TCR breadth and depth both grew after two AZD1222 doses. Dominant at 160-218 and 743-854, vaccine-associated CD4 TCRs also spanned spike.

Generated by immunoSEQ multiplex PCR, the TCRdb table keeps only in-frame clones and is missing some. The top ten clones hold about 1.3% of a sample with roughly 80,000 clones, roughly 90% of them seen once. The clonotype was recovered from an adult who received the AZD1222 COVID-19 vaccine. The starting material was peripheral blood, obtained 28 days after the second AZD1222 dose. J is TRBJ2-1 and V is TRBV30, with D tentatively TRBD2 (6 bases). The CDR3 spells CAWSRTGTFYNEQFF. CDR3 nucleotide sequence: TGTGCCTGGAGTCGTACCGGGACTTTCTACAATGAGCAGTTCTTC.